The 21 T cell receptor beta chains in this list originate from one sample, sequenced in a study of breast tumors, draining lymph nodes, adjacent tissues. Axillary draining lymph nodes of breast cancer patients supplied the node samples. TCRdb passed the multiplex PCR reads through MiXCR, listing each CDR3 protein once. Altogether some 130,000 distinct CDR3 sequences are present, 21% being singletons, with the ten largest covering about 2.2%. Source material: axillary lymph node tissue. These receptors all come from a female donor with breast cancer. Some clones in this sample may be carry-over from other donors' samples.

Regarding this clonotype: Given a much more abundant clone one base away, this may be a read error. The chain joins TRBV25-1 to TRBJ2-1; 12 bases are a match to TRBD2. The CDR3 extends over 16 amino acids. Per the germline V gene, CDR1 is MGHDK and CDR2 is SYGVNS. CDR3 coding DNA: TGTGCCAGCAGTCTCCGGACTAGCGGGACCTACGATGAGCAGTTCTTC. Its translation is CASSLRTSGTYDEQFF. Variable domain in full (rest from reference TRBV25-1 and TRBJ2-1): EADIYQTPRYLVIGTGKKITLECSQTMGHDKMYWYQQDPGMELHLIHYSYGVNSTEKGDLSSESTVSRIRTEHFPLTLESARPSHTSQYLCASSLRTSGTYDEQFFGPGTRLTVL.

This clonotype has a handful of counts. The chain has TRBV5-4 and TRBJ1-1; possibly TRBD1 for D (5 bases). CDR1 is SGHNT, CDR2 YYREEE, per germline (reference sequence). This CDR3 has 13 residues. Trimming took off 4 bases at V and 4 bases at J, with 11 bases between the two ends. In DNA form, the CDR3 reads TGTGCCAGCAGCCCAACGACAGTCACTGAAGCTTTCTTT. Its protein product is CASSPTTVTEAFF.

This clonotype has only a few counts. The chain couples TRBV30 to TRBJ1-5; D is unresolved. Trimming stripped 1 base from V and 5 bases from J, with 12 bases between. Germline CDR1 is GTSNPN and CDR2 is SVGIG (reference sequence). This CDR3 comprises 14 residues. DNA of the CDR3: TGTGCCTGGAGTGCTGACAATATGGATCAGCCCCAGCATTTT. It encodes CAWSADNMDQPQHF.

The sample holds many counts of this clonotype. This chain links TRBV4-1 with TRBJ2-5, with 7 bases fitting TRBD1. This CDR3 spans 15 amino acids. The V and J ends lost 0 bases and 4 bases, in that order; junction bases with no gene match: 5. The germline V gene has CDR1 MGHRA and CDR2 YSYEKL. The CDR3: CASSQDRGGGETQYF. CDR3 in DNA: TGCGCCAGCAGCCAAGATCGAGGGGGCGGAGAGACCCAGTACTTC.

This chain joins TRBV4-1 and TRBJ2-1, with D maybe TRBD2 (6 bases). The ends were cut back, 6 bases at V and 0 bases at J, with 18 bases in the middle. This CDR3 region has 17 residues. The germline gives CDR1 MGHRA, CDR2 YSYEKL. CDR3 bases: TGCGCCAGCAGGAAAGTGGACGGCGGGACCTCCTACAATGAGCAGTTCTTC. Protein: CASRKVDGGTSYNEQFF.

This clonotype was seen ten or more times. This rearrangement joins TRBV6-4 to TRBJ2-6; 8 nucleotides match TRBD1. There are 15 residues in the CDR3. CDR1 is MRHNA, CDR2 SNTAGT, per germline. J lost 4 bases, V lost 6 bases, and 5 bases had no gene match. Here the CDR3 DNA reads TGTGCCAGCAGCCCGGACAGGGCCGGGGCCAACGTCCTGACTTTC. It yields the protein CASSPDRAGANVLTF.

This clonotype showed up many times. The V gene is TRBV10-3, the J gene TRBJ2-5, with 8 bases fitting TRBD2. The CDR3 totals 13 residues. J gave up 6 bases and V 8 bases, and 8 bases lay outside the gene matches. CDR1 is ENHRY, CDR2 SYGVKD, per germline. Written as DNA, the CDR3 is TGTGCCATCGGGCGGGAGGATAGTCAGACCCAGTACTTC. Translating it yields CAIGREDSQTQYF.

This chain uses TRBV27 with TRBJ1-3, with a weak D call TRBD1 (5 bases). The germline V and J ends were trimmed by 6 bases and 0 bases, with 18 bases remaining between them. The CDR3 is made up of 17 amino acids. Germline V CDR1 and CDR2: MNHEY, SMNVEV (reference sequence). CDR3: CASSLESPGGSGNTIYF. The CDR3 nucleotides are TGTGCCAGCAGCTTAGAGTCCCCGGGGGGCTCTGGAAACACCATATATTTT.

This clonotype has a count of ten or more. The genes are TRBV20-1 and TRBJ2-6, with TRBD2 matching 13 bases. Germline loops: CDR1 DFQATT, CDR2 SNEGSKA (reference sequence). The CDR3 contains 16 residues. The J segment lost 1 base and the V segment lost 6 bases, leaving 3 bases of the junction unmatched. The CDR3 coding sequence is TGCAGTGCCACGACTAGCGGGAGGTCTGGGGCCAACGTCCTGACTTTC. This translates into CSATTSGRSGANVLTF.

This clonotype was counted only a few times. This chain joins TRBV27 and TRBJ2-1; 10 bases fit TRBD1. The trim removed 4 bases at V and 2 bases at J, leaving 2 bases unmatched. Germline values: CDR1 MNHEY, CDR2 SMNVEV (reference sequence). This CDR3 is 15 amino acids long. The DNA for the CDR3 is TGTGCCAGCAGTTCTGGGACAGGGGCCTACAATGAGCAGTTCTTC. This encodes CASSSGTGAYNEQFF.

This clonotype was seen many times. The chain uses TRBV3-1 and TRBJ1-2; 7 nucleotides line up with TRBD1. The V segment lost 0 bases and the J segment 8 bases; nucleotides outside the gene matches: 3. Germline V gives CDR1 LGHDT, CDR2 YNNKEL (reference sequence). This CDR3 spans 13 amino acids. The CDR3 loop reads CASSQEGGWGYTF. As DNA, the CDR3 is TGTGCCAGCAGCCAAGAAGGGGGCTGGGGCTACACCTTC.

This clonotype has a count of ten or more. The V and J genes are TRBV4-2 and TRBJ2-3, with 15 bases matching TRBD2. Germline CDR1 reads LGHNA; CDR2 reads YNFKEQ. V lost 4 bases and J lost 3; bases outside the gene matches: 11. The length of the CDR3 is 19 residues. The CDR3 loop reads CASSPRTSGRGWETDTQYF. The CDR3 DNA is TGTGCCAGCAGCCCGAGGACTAGCGGGAGGGGGTGGGAGACAGATACGCAGTATTTT.

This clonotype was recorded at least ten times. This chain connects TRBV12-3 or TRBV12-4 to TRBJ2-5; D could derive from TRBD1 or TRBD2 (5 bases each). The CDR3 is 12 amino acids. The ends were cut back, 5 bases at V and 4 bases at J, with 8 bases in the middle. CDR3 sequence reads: CASSSGGETQYF. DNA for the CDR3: TGTGCCAGCAGTAGTGGGGGAGAGACCCAGTACTTC.

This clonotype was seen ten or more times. The CDR3 coding sequence is TGTGCCAGCGGACCACCCAGGGGAAATGAAAAACTGTTTTTT. It yields the protein CASGPPRGNEKLFF. This chain uses TRBV4-2 with TRBJ1-4, with a possible D match to TRBD1 (6 bases). CDR1 LGHNA and CDR2 YNFKEQ come from the germline V gene. This CDR3 region has 14 residues. The V end lost 8 bases, the J end lost 5 bases, and 15 bases lay between the germline ends.

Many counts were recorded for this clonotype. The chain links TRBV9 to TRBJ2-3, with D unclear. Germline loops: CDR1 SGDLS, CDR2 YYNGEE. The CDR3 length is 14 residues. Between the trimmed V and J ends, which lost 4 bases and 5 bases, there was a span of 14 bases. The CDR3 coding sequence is TGTGCCAGCAGCCCTTTCCAGGACCGAGATACGCAGTATTTT. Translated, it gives CASSPFQDRDTQYF.

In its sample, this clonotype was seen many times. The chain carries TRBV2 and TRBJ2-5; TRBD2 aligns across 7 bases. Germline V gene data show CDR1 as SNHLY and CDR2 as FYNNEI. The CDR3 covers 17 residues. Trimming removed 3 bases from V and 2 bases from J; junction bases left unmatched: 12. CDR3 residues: CASSEGWGGGIQETQYF. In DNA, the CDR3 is TGTGCCAGCAGTGAGGGATGGGGGGGGGGAATTCAAGAGACCCAGTACTTC.

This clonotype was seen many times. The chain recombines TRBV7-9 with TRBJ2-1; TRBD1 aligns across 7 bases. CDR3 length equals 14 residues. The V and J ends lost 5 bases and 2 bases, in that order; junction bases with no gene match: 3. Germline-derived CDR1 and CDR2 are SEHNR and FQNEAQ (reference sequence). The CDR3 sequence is CASSTGQPYNEQFF. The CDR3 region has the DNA TGTGCCAGCAGCACGGGACAGCCCTACAATGAGCAGTTCTTC.

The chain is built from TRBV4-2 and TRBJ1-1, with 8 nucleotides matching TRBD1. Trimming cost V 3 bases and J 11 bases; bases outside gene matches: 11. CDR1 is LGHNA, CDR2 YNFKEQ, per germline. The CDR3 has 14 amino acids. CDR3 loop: CASSHTTRTGRAFF. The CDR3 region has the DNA TGTGCCAGCAGCCACACGACCAGGACAGGGAGGGCTTTCTTT.

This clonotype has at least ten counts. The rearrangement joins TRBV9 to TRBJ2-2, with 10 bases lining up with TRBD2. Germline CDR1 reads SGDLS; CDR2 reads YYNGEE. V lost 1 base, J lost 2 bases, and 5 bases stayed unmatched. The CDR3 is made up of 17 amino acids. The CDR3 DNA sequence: TGTGCCAGCAGCGTACCGTTAGCGGGAGGCAACACCGGGGAGCTGTTTTTT. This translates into CASSVPLAGGNTGELFF.

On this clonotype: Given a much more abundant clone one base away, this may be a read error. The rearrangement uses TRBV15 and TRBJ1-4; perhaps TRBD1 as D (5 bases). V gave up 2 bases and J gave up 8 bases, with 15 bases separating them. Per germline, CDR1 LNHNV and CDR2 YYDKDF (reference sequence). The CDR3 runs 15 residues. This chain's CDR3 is CATSRSMGGEEKLFF. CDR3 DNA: TGTGCCACCAGCAGATCTATGGGGGGTGAAGAAAAACTGTTTTTT.

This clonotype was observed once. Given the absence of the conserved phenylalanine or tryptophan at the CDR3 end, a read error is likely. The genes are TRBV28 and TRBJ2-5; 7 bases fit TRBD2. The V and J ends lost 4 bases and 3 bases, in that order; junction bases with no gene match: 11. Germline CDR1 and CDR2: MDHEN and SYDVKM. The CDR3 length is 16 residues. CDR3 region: CASSSLLRAGEETQYL. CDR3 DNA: TGTGCCAGCAGTTCCCTACTCAGGGCGGGAGAAGAGACCCAGTACCTC.